This TCR beta chain was recovered during a study of control samples from healthy donors and cancer patients. The germline CDR1 and CDR2 sequences are GTSNPN and SVGIG (reference sequence). The CDR3 extends over 16 amino acids. Trimming cost V 0 bases and J 0 bases, with 13 bases left between them. Sequenced by immunoSEQ multiplex PCR; TCRdb stores in-frame clones only, minus some. The sample records more than 95,000 clones, more than 85% being singletons. This clone was found once. The gene calls are TRBV30 and TRBJ2-3; perhaps TRBD2 as D (5 bases). This TCR came from a man between 18 and 35 years old in good health. Sequencing was carried out using blood. The CDR3 DNA follows: TGTGCCTGGAGTGTATTTCGGGGATTGAGCACAGATACGCAGTATTTT. Its translation is CAWSVFRGLSTDTQYF.